These 3 T cell receptor beta chains were sequenced from one sample in a study of identical twins. Using its own MiXCR run on the 5' RACE reads, TCRdb lists one record per CDR3 protein. The sample has about 890,000 distinct CDR3 sequences, 9% to 15% seen once. These data also formed part of another study, on yellow fever vaccine responses in identical twins.

Sequencing used PBMCs. The receptors were sampled from a woman between 18 and 29 years old in good health.

This clonotype showed up just a few times. The chain links TRBV15 to TRBJ1-5; D gene ambiguous. V lost 1 base and J 3 bases, leaving 7 bases between the germline ends. The CDR3 covers 14 residues. Germline V gene lookup returns CDR1 LNHNV and CDR2 YYDKDF (reference sequence). CDR3 nucleotides: TGTGCCACCAGCAGAGTGGGTGTCAATCAGCCCCAGCATTTT. It encodes CATSRVGVNQPQHF.

V is TRBV7-9 and J is TRBJ2-7; the D is unclear. Between the trimmed V and J ends, which lost 5 bases and 2 bases, there was a span of 7 bases. Germline V lookup: CDR1 SEHNR, CDR2 FQNEAQ (reference sequence). The CDR3 loop spans 12 amino acids. For the CDR3, the DNA is TGTGCCAGCAGCATTACTCCCTACGAGCAGTACTTC. It specifies CASSITPYEQYF.

This clonotype was seen a few times. The CDR3 protein is CASSQRGGVYNEQFF. For the CDR3, the DNA is TGTGCCAGCAGCCAGCGGGGGGGCGTGTACAATGAGCAGTTCTTC. This chain connects TRBV12-3 or TRBV12-4 to TRBJ2-1; 10 bases are shared with TRBD2. The ends lost 6 bases at V and 4 bases at J; junction bases unmatched: 6. The CDR3 covers 15 residues.